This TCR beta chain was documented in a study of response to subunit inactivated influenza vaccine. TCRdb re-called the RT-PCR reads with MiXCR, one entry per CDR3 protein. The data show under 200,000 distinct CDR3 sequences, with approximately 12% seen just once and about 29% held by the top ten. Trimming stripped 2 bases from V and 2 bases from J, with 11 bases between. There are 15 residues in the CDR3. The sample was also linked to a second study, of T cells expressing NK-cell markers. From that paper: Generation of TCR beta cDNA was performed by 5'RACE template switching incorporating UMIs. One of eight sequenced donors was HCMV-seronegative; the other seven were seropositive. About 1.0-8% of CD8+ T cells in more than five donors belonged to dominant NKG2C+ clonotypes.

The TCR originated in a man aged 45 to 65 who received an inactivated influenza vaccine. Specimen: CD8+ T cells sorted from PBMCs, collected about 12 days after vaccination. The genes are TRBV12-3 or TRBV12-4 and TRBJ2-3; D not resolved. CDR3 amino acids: CASSLILGNTDTQYF. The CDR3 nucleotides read TGTGCCAGCAGTTTAATACTGGGGAACACAGATACGCAGTATTTT.